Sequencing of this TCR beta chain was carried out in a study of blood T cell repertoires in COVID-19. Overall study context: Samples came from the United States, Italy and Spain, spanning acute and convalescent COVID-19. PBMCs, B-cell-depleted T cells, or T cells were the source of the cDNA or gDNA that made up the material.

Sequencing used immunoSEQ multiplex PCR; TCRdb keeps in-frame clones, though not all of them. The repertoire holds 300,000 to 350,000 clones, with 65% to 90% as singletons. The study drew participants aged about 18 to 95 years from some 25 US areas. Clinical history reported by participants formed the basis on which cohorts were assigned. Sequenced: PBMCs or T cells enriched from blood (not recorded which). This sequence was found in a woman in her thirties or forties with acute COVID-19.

The CDR3 bases are TGTGCCAGCAGTCCCCTAGGACTAGCGGGGGAAGGCGAGCAGTACTTC. This sequence encodes CASSPLGLAGEGEQYF. This rearrangement joins TRBV27 to TRBJ2-7; TRBD2 matches at 13 bases. This CDR3 comprises 16 residues. J was trimmed by 6 bases and V by 5 bases; bases with no gene match: 10. CDR1 is MNHEY, CDR2 SMNVEV, per germline (reference sequence).